The next 15 T cell receptor beta chains were all read from a single sample in a study of neoadjuvant anti-PD-1 for oral cavity cancer. Time point: after neoadjuvant nivolumab, at surgical resection. This table comes from immunoSEQ multiplex PCR, and its TCRdb copy is limited to in-frame clones, with some not included. Of about 15,000 clones listed, roughly two fifths are singletons. The material sequenced was tumor tissue, taken after nivolumab (anti-PD-1) treatment. Receptor source: a person aged 35-79 years with oral cavity squamous cell carcinoma.

The V and J genes are TRBV18 and TRBJ1-2, with 7 bases identical to TRBD1. CDR1 and CDR2 (germline): KGHSH, LQKENI. The V and J ends lost 6 bases and 4 bases, in that order; junction bases with no gene match: 5. The length of the CDR3 is 13 residues. This CDR3 reads CASSPDRAYGYTF. The DNA for the CDR3 is TGTGCCAGCTCTCCTGACAGGGCCTATGGCTACACCTTC.

The chain is built from TRBV5-8 and TRBJ2-5, with D maybe TRBD1 (5 bases). V gave up 3 bases and J gave up 4 bases, with 19 bases separating them. The CDR3 covers 16 residues. The V gene's germline CDR1 is SGHTS and CDR2 YDEGEE. CDR3 nucleotide sequence: TGTGCCAGCAGCTCCCCTTATCAAGGGGCCCGAGAGACCCAGTACTTC. It specifies CASSSPYQGARETQYF.

This clone was observed many times. This chain joins TRBV2 and TRBJ2-5; D is uncertain. The V gene's germline CDR1 is SNHLY and CDR2 FYNNEI. Trimming cost V 5 bases and J 4 bases, with 5 bases left between them. This CDR3 comprises 11 residues. CDR3 sequence reads: CASSRSETQYF. CDR3 nucleotides: TGTGCCAGCAGTCGGTCAGAGACCCAGTACTTC.

Only a few counts were recorded for this clone. V is TRBV15 and J is TRBJ1-3; D is ambiguous. This CDR3 comprises 15 residues. Germline CDR1 LNHNV, CDR2 YYDKDF (reference sequence). Trimming left V 0 bases short and J 7 bases short, with 13 bases between. The CDR3 loop is CATSRDHGTGNTIYF. For the CDR3, the DNA is TGTGCCACCAGCAGAGATCATGGTACGGGGAACACCATATATTTT.

The chain couples TRBV6-4 to TRBJ2-3, with D perhaps assigned TRBD1 or TRBD2 (5 bases each). In germline, CDR1 is MRHNA, CDR2 SNTAGT. The CDR3 extends over 13 amino acids. Trimming removed 6 bases at V and 0 bases at J, with 7 bases between. CDR3 nucleotides: TGTGCCAGCAGCCGGGACAGCACAGATACGCAGTATTTT. This encodes CASSRDSTDTQYF.

This clone was picked up a small number of times. The V gene is TRBV9, the J gene TRBJ1-4, with 9 bases lining up with TRBD1. The CDR3 is 15 amino acids. Losses at the gene ends were 3 bases for V and 7 bases for J; bases not matched to a gene: 7. Germline-derived CDR1 and CDR2 are SGDLS and YYNGEE. This CDR3 reads CASSGGTGTGEKLFF. The DNA for the CDR3 is TGTGCCAGCAGCGGGGGGACAGGGACGGGTGAAAAACTGTTTTTT.

This chain connects TRBV7-2 to TRBJ2-1; TRBD1 matches 9 bases. V dropped 5 bases and J dropped 16; count of bases not matched to a gene: 9. From germline, CDR1 is SGHTA and CDR2 FQGNSA. The CDR3 covers 12 residues. This CDR3 is CASSADRGVVFF. In nucleotides, the CDR3 is TGTGCCAGCAGCGCAGACAGGGGGGTGGTATTCTTC.

Only a few counts were recorded for this clone. The V and J genes are TRBV7-2 and TRBJ1-1; D is unclear. The CDR3 is made up of 16 amino acids. The V end was cut by 6 bases, the J end by 5 bases, with 22 bases between. Per the germline V gene, CDR1 is SGHTA and CDR2 is FQGNSA. In nucleotides, the CDR3 is TGTGCCAGCAGTCCGGTCGGTAGTTTGGGGAGTACTGAAGCTTTCTTT. As protein: CASSPVGSLGSTEAFF. Using reference TRBV7-2 and TRBJ1-1 for the parts outside the CDR3, the full variable domain is GAGVSQSPSNKVTEKGKDVELRCDPISGHTALYWYRQSLGQGLEFLIYFQGNSAPDKSGLPSDRFSAERTGGSVSTLTIQRTQQEDSAVYLCASSPVGSLGSTEAFFGQGTRLTVV.

This clone was picked up one time. The chain recombines TRBV6-5 with TRBJ2-7; 7 nucleotides agree with TRBD1. The V gene end was trimmed by 5 bases and the J gene end by 0 bases; junction bases not matched to a gene: 4. The CDR3 has 14 residues. Germline CDR1 MNHEY, CDR2 SVGAGI. CDR3 in amino acids: CASSEGDSSYEQYF. The CDR3 DNA reads TGTGCCAGCAGTGAAGGGGACAGCTCCTACGAGCAGTACTTC.

In its sample, this clone was seen once. The chain joins TRBV4-1 to TRBJ1-6; 9 nucleotides align to TRBD1. The CDR3 covers 19 residues. Germline lookup yields CDR1 MGHRA and CDR2 YSYEKL. V dropped 3 bases and J dropped 0; count of bases not matched to a gene: 9. The CDR3 region is CASSHDRTGASSYNSPLHF. CDR3 DNA: TGCGCCAGCAGCCACGATCGGACAGGGGCGAGCTCCTATAATTCACCCCTCCACTTT.

The rearrangement joins TRBV7-8 to TRBJ2-5; D call uncertain. The CDR3 contains 14 residues. The V gene's germline CDR1 is SGHVS and CDR2 FQNEAQ. The V end was cut by 5 bases, the J end by 0 bases, with 10 bases between. The CDR3 nucleotides read TGTGCCAGCAGCCCGCGACATAACCAAGAGACCCAGTACTTC. Its translation is CASSPRHNQETQYF.

The DNA for the CDR3 is TGTGCCAGCAGCTTAGCACAGGCAGAGACCCAGTACTTC. Residues: CASSLAQAETQYF. V is TRBV11-2 and J is TRBJ2-5; D is perhaps TRBD1 (5 bases). Per germline, CDR1 SGHAT and CDR2 FQNNGV. This CDR3 has 13 amino acids. V lost 1 base and J 4 bases, leaving 7 bases between the germline ends.

The chain couples TRBV6-1 to TRBJ1-1; no clear D. CDR1 and CDR2 (germline): MNHNS, SASEGT. Trimming took 5 bases from V and 1 from J, leaving 14 bases between them. The CDR3 consists of 15 residues. The CDR3: CASSRPPGENTEAFF. The CDR3 region has the DNA TGTGCCAGCAGTAGACCCCCGGGAGAGAACACTGAAGCTTTCTTT.

This clone was recorded once. The genes are TRBV28 and TRBJ2-5, with D tentatively TRBD2 (5 bases). V was shortened by 2 bases and J by 1 base, with 8 bases between the two germline ends. This CDR3 has 14 amino acids. The germline V gene has CDR1 MDHEN and CDR2 SYDVKM. CDR3 sequence: CASSLPGGQETQYF. The DNA of the CDR3 is TGTGCCAGCAGTTTACCCGGAGGCCAAGAGACCCAGTACTTC.

This chain joins TRBV7-8 and TRBJ2-3, with TRBD2 identical over 10 bases. Germline CDR1 SGHVS, CDR2 FQNEAQ. V lost 1 base, J lost 5 bases, and 6 bases stayed unmatched. This CDR3 has 16 residues. CDR3 DNA: TGTGCCAGCAGCTTAGTCGGGACTAGCGACATAGATACGCAGTATTTT. As protein: CASSLVGTSDIDTQYF.